The 32 T cell receptor beta chains presented below share a single source sample, sequenced in a study of vaccination and CD4 T cells after COVID-19. Treatment specified: approximately 9-day PBMC culture with coronavirus spike peptide pools or control peptides (ViraFEST assay). CD4+ T cells of the unexposed donor were collected before the COVID-19 pandemic (2011-2018). Sequenced with the Oncomine TCR Beta short-read assay was DNA taken from cultured CD4+ T cells. TCRdb called the PCR reads again in MiXCR, with one record for every CDR3 protein. The sample records approximately 8,800 distinct CDR3 sequences, approximately 40% being singletons. Antigens for these TCRs are unknown. What was sequenced was CD4+ T cells from blood, cultured in vitro. The receptors come from a human donor in good health.

This clonotype was counted once. This chain uses TRBV7-2 with TRBJ1-3; TRBD1 agrees at 8 bases. Germline V gene sequence: CDR1 SGHTA, CDR2 FQGNSA. With 5 bases clipped from V and 4 bases from J, the junction kept 7 bases outside the gene matches. The length of the CDR3 is 15 residues. The CDR3 region is CASSLRPGGGNTIYF. The CDR3 DNA is TGTGCCAGCAGCCTCCGGCCAGGGGGCGGAAACACCATATATTTT.

The V call is TRBV19, the J call TRBJ2-5, with D possibly TRBD2 on 6 matching bases. Germline CDR1 reads LNHDA; CDR2 reads SQIVND (reference sequence). V gave up 3 bases and J gave up 2 bases, with 19 bases separating them. The CDR3 extends over 17 amino acids. CDR3 loop: CASSMFGGRFSQETQYF. The DNA of the CDR3 is TGTGCCAGTAGTATGTTCGGGGGTCGTTTTTCGCAAGAGACCCAGTACTTC. The variable domain in full, completed from reference TRBV19 and TRBJ2-5, reads DGGITQSPKYLFRKEGQNVTLSCEQNLNHDAMYWYRQDPGQGLRLIYYSQIVNDFQKGDIAEGYSVSREKKESFPLTVTSAQKNPTAFYLCASSMFGGRFSQETQYFGPGTRLLVL.

This clonotype is judged medium-sized. The chain combines TRBV11-3 with TRBJ2-5, with 7 bases aligning to TRBD1. The CDR3 is 15 residues long. After removal of 1 base from V and 4 bases from J, the junction contained 6 bases not matched to a gene. Germline V gene lookup returns CDR1 SGHNT and CDR2 YENEEA. This CDR3 reads CASSLGGGASETQYF. The CDR3 DNA reads as TGTGCCAGCAGCTTAGGAGGGGGCGCGTCAGAGACCCAGTACTTC. The entire variable domain, with the rest obtained from reference TRBV11-3 and TRBJ2-5, is as follows: EAGVVQSPRYKIIEKKQPVAFWCNPISGHNTLYWYLQNLGQGPELLIRYENEEAVDDSQLPKDRFSAERLKGVDSTLKIQPAELGDSAVYLCASSLGGGASETQYFGPGTRLLVL.

The CDR3 DNA reads as TGCAGTGCCCCCCGGTGGACTAGCGGGGGGGAGACCCAGTACTTC. It is translated as CSAPRWTSGGETQYF. The V gene is TRBV20-1, the J gene TRBJ2-5; 14 nucleotides align to TRBD2. Trimming cost V 6 bases and J 5 bases; bases outside gene matches: 8. Germline CDR1 and CDR2: DFQATT and SNEGSKA (reference sequence). The CDR3 extends over 15 amino acids.

This clonotype was seen once. The chain joins TRBV12-3 or TRBV12-4 to TRBJ2-7; no definite D call. V was cut by 2 bases and J by 1 base, with 9 bases left in between. The CDR3 contains 14 residues. This chain's CDR3 is CASSLCPRSYEQYF. Here the CDR3 DNA reads TGTGCCAGCAGTTTATGCCCGAGATCCTACGAGCAGTACTTC.

This chain uses TRBV19 with TRBJ1-5; D is uncertain. Trimming removed 6 bases at V and 8 bases at J, with 17 bases between. This CDR3 spans 14 amino acids. The germline V gene encodes CDR1 LNHDA and CDR2 SQIVND (reference sequence). CDR3 residues: CASSRPTSAEPQHF. In DNA form, the CDR3 reads TGTGCCAGTAGCCGGCCTACCTCTGCCGAGCCCCAGCATTTT. Complete variable domain (other parts from reference TRBV19 and TRBJ1-5): DGGITQSPKYLFRKEGQNVTLSCEQNLNHDAMYWYRQDPGQGLRLIYYSQIVNDFQKGDIAEGYSVSREKKESFPLTVTSAQKNPTAFYLCASSRPTSAEPQHFGDGTRLSIL.

This sequence joins TRBV28 and TRBJ1-4; weak D call: TRBD1 (5 bases). There are 14 residues in the CDR3. Germline CDR1 MDHEN, CDR2 SYDVKM. V was clipped by 6 bases and J by 5 bases, with 13 bases between them. The CDR3 loop reads CASRGGGANEKLFF. CDR3 nucleotide sequence: TGTGCCAGCAGGGGGGGGGGAGCCAATGAAAAACTGTTTTTT.

This clonotype showed up just a few times. The J gene is TRBJ2-5, the V gene TRBV7-9; D perhaps matches TRBD1 (6 bases). The V gene lost 2 bases and the J gene lost 4 bases, with 17 bases spanning the gap. The length of the CDR3 is 16 residues. Germline loops: CDR1 SEHNR, CDR2 FQNEAQ (reference sequence). Here the CDR3 reads CASSLKGDTRGETQYF. For the CDR3, the DNA is TGTGCCAGCAGCTTAAAGGGGGATACCAGGGGAGAGACCCAGTACTTC.

This clonotype has more than one count but fewer than ten. V usage is TRBV7-2 and J usage is TRBJ1-5; D uncertain. CDR1 SGHTA and CDR2 FQGNSA come from the germline V gene. This CDR3 comprises 12 residues. V lost 5 bases and J lost 1, with 3 bases in between. CDR3 bases: TGTGCCAGCAGCGTGAGCAATCAGCCCCAGCATTTT. It translates to CASSVSNQPQHF.

This clonotype was detected a few times. J is TRBJ1-1 and V is TRBV12-3 or TRBV12-4; D is perhaps TRBD1 (5 bases). CDR3 length equals 15 residues. The V end was cut by 2 bases, the J end by 2 bases, with 12 bases between. The CDR3 region has the DNA TGTGCCAGCAGTTTATGGGGCCGGATCAACACTGAAGCTTTCTTT. Translated, it gives CASSLWGRINTEAFF.

The chain joins TRBV5-5 to TRBJ2-3; TRBD2 matches at 10 bases. Germline values: CDR1 SGHKS, CDR2 YYEKEE (reference sequence). The CDR3 is 14 amino acids. The V segment lost 4 bases and the J segment 10 bases; nucleotides outside the gene matches: 9. CDR3 nucleotides: TGTGCCAGCAGCATTCTAGCGGGGGACGTCGCGCAGTATTTT. Protein: CASSILAGDVAQYF.

This clonotype has only a few counts. The chain joins TRBV20-1 to TRBJ2-7; TRBD1 matches at 11 bases. J lost 5 bases, V lost 6 bases, and 12 bases had no gene match. The CDR3 runs to 15 residues. Germline-derived CDR1 and CDR2 are DFQATT and SNEGSKA (reference sequence). CDR3 sequence (DNA): TGCAGTGCGAGTCCGGGTGGACAGGGGGCCCACGAGCAGTACTTC. The encoded protein is CSASPGGQGAHEQYF.

This clonotype was seen only a few times. V gene TRBV20-1 combines with J gene TRBJ2-1; no reliable D call. V was trimmed by 3 bases and J by 13 bases, leaving 13 bases between them. Germline V gene lookup returns CDR1 DFQATT and CDR2 SNEGSKA (reference sequence). The CDR3 totals 11 residues. CDR3 in DNA: TGCAGTGCTAGCGGCCAAGATTATCAGTTCTTC. Its protein is CSASGQDYQFF.

The chain employs TRBV6-2 or TRBV6-3 and TRBJ1-2, with D unresolved. This CDR3 has 14 residues. Germline assignment: CDR1 MNHEY and CDR2 SVGEGT. The V end was cut by 2 bases, the J end by 2 bases, with 9 bases between. The CDR3 DNA is TGTGCCAGCAGTTACGGGCAGCCGAACTATGGCTACACCTTC. It yields the protein CASSYGQPNYGYTF.

V is TRBV6-4 and J is TRBJ2-7; D is tentatively TRBD1 or TRBD2 (5 bases each). V lost 6 bases and J lost 3, with 15 bases in between. CDR1 and CDR2 from the germline V gene are MRHNA and SNTAGT. CDR3 length: 14 residues. The CDR3 DNA follows: TGTGCCAGCAGACCGACAGAGGGTGACTACGAGCAGTACTTC. Protein product: CASRPTEGDYEQYF.

This clonotype was observed a few times. The chain links TRBV5-1 to TRBJ2-2, with 9 bases that match TRBD1. This CDR3 is 16 amino acids long. The V gene end was trimmed by 2 bases and the J gene end by 6 bases; junction bases not matched to a gene: 8. Germline V gene sequence: CDR1 SGHRS, CDR2 YFSETQ. The chain's CDR3 is CASSLWWDRDAGELFF. The CDR3 DNA sequence: TGCGCCAGCAGCTTATGGTGGGACAGGGACGCCGGGGAGCTGTTTTTT.

The chain is built from TRBV6-2 or TRBV6-3 and TRBJ1-1; no definite D call. Trimming cost V 0 bases and J 9 bases, with 8 bases left between them. The CDR3 runs 12 residues. From germline, CDR1 is MNHEY and CDR2 SVGEGT. The CDR3 reads CASSYSLGQAFF. For the CDR3, the DNA is TGTGCCAGCAGTTACTCGTTAGGGCAAGCTTTCTTT.

The genes are TRBV7-9 and TRBJ1-1, with a weak D call TRBD1 (5 bases). Germline CDR1 SEHNR, CDR2 FQNEAQ (reference sequence). CDR3 length: 17 residues. V was shortened by 6 bases and J by 0 bases, with 20 bases between the two germline ends. This CDR3 is CASRPPLRWGVNTEAFF. The CDR3, as DNA: TGTGCCAGCAGGCCTCCATTAAGGTGGGGGGTGAACACTGAAGCTTTCTTT.

This clonotype was counted a few times. The chain employs TRBV7-9 and TRBJ2-7; 9 nucleotides agree with TRBD1. CDR1 and CDR2 from the germline V gene are SEHNR and FQNEAQ (reference sequence). Trimming took 8 bases from V and 4 from J; bases not matched to a gene: 6. There are 13 residues in the CDR3. As DNA, the CDR3 is TGTGCCAGCGTCGGACAGGGGACGTACGAGCAGTACTTC. This gives the protein CASVGQGTYEQYF.

The chain carries TRBV28 and TRBJ1-2, with D maybe TRBD1 (6 bases). CDR3 length equals 15 residues. V was cut by 7 bases and J by 2 bases, with 17 bases left in between. CDR1 is MDHEN, CDR2 SYDVKM, per germline. CDR3 coding DNA: TGTGCCAGCACCCTACAGGGCCAGGGGAACTATGGCTACACCTTC. Amino acids: CASTLQGQGNYGYTF.

V gene TRBV6-1 combines with J gene TRBJ2-1; 11 nucleotides agree with TRBD2. The CDR3 consists of 15 residues. The V gene's germline CDR1 is MNHNS and CDR2 SASEGT. Losses at the gene ends were 6 bases for V and 4 bases for J; bases not matched to a gene: 5. CDR3 coding DNA: TGTGCCAGCAGCTTAGCGGGAGGGGCATACAATGAGCAGTTCTTC. Its translation is CASSLAGGAYNEQFF.

The chain combines TRBV7-8 with TRBJ1-1; no reliable D call. This CDR3 is 15 amino acids long. V was clipped by 5 bases and J by 1 base, with 14 bases between them. The germline V gene has CDR1 SGHVS and CDR2 FQNEAQ. This CDR3 is CASSNRWTGNTEAFF. The CDR3 region has the DNA TGTGCCAGCAGCAACCGCTGGACGGGGAACACTGAAGCTTTCTTT.

This clonotype came up a few times. The gene calls are TRBV19 and TRBJ1-6; TRBD1 matches at 10 bases. V lost 7 bases to trimming and J lost 4 bases; unmatched junction nucleotides: 4. Germline V gene sequence: CDR1 LNHDA, CDR2 SQIVND (reference sequence). The CDR3 extends over 15 amino acids. DNA for the CDR3: TGTGCCAGTAAGACAGGGGGCGCTTATAATTCACCCCTCCACTTT. Amino acids: CASKTGGAYNSPLHF. Looking up the rest from reference TRBV19 and TRBJ1-6 gives the full variable domain: DGGITQSPKYLFRKEGQNVTLSCEQNLNHDAMYWYRQDPGQGLRLIYYSQIVNDFQKGDIAEGYSVSREKKESFPLTVTSAQKNPTAFYLCASKTGGAYNSPLHFGNGTRLTVT.

The rearrangement joins TRBV30 to TRBJ1-2; 8 bases match TRBD1. V gave up 4 bases and J gave up 6 bases; unmatched junction bases: 10. CDR1 GTSNPN and CDR2 SVGIG come from the germline V gene (reference sequence). This CDR3 spans 14 amino acids. CDR3 amino acids: CAWTSGQGRHGYTF. The CDR3, as DNA: TGTGCCTGGACCTCAGGACAGGGCAGGCATGGCTACACCTTC.

The chain employs TRBV4-1 and TRBJ1-5, with a possible D match to TRBD1 (5 bases). V lost 2 bases and J 2 bases, leaving 13 bases between the germline ends. In germline, CDR1 is MGHRA, CDR2 YSYEKL. The CDR3 runs to 16 residues. DNA of the CDR3: TGCGCCAGCAGCCAAACCGTTACCAGGGGCAATCAGCCCCAGCATTTT. Its protein product is CASSQTVTRGNQPQHF.

CDR3 DNA sequence: TGCAGTGCTAGAGATTTGGGAGTCCCCTATAACTATGGCTACACCTTC. It codes for CSARDLGVPYNYGYTF. The J gene is TRBJ1-2, the V gene TRBV20-1; D uncertain. The CDR3 loop spans 16 amino acids. The V end was cut by 0 bases, the J end by 1 base, with 15 bases between. CDR1 and CDR2 (germline): DFQATT, SNEGSKA (reference sequence).

The rearrangement joins TRBV20-1 to TRBJ2-1, with 11 nucleotides matching TRBD2. CDR3 length: 18 amino acids. From germline, CDR1 is DFQATT and CDR2 SNEGSKA (reference sequence). The J segment lost 10 bases and the V segment lost 0 bases, leaving 17 bases of the junction unmatched. The chain's CDR3 is CSARDPAWTSGPLREQFF. The CDR3 nucleotides read TGCAGTGCTAGAGATCCCGCCTGGACTAGCGGGCCTCTCCGAGAGCAGTTCTTC.

This chain joins TRBV19 and TRBJ1-1; no definite D call. This CDR3 has 13 residues. Looked up from germline, CDR1 is LNHDA and CDR2 is SQIVND (reference sequence). V was pared by 0 bases and J by 7 bases, with 9 bases between. In DNA, the CDR3 is TGTGCCAGTAGTATAGATCGTCTGGGTGAAGCTTTCTTT. It is translated as CASSIDRLGEAFF. Full variable domain (remainder filled in from reference TRBV19 and TRBJ1-1): DGGITQSPKYLFRKEGQNVTLSCEQNLNHDAMYWYRQDPGQGLRLIYYSQIVNDFQKGDIAEGYSVSREKKESFPLTVTSAQKNPTAFYLCASSIDRLGEAFFGQGTRLTVV.

On this clonotype: An end of the junction does not agree with germline; a read error may underlie this. This chain links TRBV7-2 with TRBJ1-3, with 10 bases fitting TRBD1. The CDR3 loop spans 17 amino acids. Germline CDR1 SGHTA, CDR2 FQGNSA. CDR3 amino acids: CASSVAGTGVVGNTIYF. CDR3 nucleotide sequence: TGTGCCAGCAGCGTAGCCGGGACAGGGGTTGTCGGAAACACCATATATTTT.

This clonotype was seen more than once but under ten times. This chain connects TRBV2 to TRBJ2-1, with D maybe TRBD2 (5 bases). Germline V gene data show CDR1 as SNHLY and CDR2 as FYNNEI. CDR3 length: 12 residues. V lost 6 bases and J lost 5, with 8 bases in between. The CDR3 loop reads CASRTTNNEQFF. The CDR3 DNA is TGTGCCAGCAGGACTACGAACAATGAGCAGTTCTTC.

This clonotype has only a few counts. The genes are TRBV10-3 and TRBJ1-1; tentatively, D is TRBD1 (5 bases). The germline V gene encodes CDR1 ENHRY and CDR2 SYGVKD. The CDR3 runs 14 residues. The ends were cut back, 3 bases at V and 4 bases at J, with 12 bases in the middle. The chain's CDR3 is CAISEAQGSTEAFF. CDR3 sequence (DNA): TGTGCCATCAGTGAAGCGCAGGGAAGCACTGAAGCTTTCTTT.

In this sample, this clonotype turned up a few times. The chain's CDR3 is CASRLAGEGNEQFF. For the CDR3, the DNA is TGTGCCAGCAGGCTAGCGGGGGAAGGGAATGAGCAGTTCTTC. V and J are TRBV6-1 and TRBJ2-1; 10 bases agree with TRBD2. Germline lookup yields CDR1 MNHNS and CDR2 SASEGT. With V trimmed by 6 bases and J by 7 bases, 6 bases remained unmatched. The CDR3 covers 14 residues.